The clone carrying this TCR beta chain was counted many times. Its specificity is not known. The read finishes 3 residues shy of the CDR3 end, and the germline J gene is used to complete it. Here immunoSEQ multiplex PCR was the method, and the copy in TCRdb shows in-frame clones only, minus some. The data show under 40,000 clones, with none appearing a single time. The CVID group had about 14 females and around 29 males, mean age about 36. Caucasian heritage predominated among both patients and controls. Replacement immunoglobulin had been given to every CVID subject for at least one year. The CDR3 contains 19 residues. Germline CDR1 and CDR2: SGHRS and YFSETQ. V gave up 2 bases and J gave up 0 bases; unmatched junction bases: 7. This sample is drawn from a study of T cell clonality in common variable immunodeficiency. The study's findings and limits: CVID subjects had higher TCRbeta clonality than healthy controls, most marked in about a third. Fewer deletions and N-nucleotide insertions were reportedly seen in common variable immunodeficiency TCR beta sequences.

The rearrangement joins TRBV5-1 to TRBJ2-2, with TRBD2 matching 13 bases. The sequenced sample consisted of peripheral blood mononuclear cells. This receptor was taken from a human donor with common variable immunodeficiency. The CDR3 loop is CASSFGLAGATANTGELFF. CDR3 DNA (partial): TGCGCCAGCAGCTTCGGACTAGCGGGGGCCACAGCGAACACCGGGGAG.